This is a list of T cell receptor beta chains from one sample in a study of T-cell reconstitution after alpha-beta-depleted transplantation in children. TCRdb re-derived calls from the PCR reads in MiXCR, one entry per CDR3 protein. The profile shows 300,000 or so distinct CDR3 sequences, more than 9% of them singletons. Sequenced material: PBMCs from the stem cell graft donor, taken from the stem cell graft. The receptors stem from a human donor who donated a stem cell graft to a child with SCID. Each CDR3 is given with its conserved first and last residue. Fields, in order: clone size, J gene, V gene, D gene, CDR3 protein, CDR3 DNA. The D gene is left open where the match is weak. Clone size is not always given. Where it is, it says once, few, many or a class for expanded clones.

>few|TRBJ2-7|TRBV29-1|-
CSVESGTYEQYF
TGCAGCGTTGAATCTGGGACCTACGAGCAGTACTTC
>few|TRBJ1-6|TRBV3-1|TRBD1
CASSPGQGANSPLHF
TGTGCCAGCAGCCCGGGACAGGGGGCCAATTCACCCCTCCACTTT
>few|TRBJ1-2|TRBV10-3|-
CAISDLQGVDGYTF
TGTGCCATCAGTGATTTACAGGGAGTTGATGGCTACACCTTC
>-|TRBJ1-4|TRBV12-3/TRBV12-4|-
CASSIQGGAATNEKLFF
TGTGCCAGCAGTATCCAGGGTGGGGCTGCAACTAATGAAAAACTGTTTTTT
>-|TRBJ2-2|TRBV29-1|TRBD1
CSVEWTGVSGELFF
TGCAGCGTTGAATGGACAGGCGTCTCCGGGGAGCTGTTTTTT
>many|TRBJ2-3|TRBV3-1|TRBD2
CASSQDRLASGGDTSTDTQYF
TGTGCCAGCAGCCAAGATCGGCTGGCTAGCGGGGGTGATACTAGCACAGATACGCAGTATTTT
>few|TRBJ1-1|TRBV20-1|-
CSARGAPAMNTEAFF
TGCAGTGCTAGAGGGGCTCCAGCTATGAACACTGAAGCTTTCTTT
>-|TRBJ2-7|TRBV27|-
CASSFGGFYEQYF
TGTGCCAGCAGTTTCGGCGGGTTCTACGAGCAGTACTTC
>-|TRBJ1-4|TRBV2|TRBD1
CASSADRGKGKLFF
TGTGCCAGCAGTGCGGACAGGGGGAAGGGAAAACTGTTTTTT
>-|TRBJ2-7|TRBV5-1|-
CASTGFETGTDEQYF
TGCGCCAGCACCGGGTTCGAGACGGGGACCGACGAGCAGTACTTC
>few|TRBJ1-1|TRBV9|-
CASSAYSSPGDTEAFF
TGTGCCAGCAGCGCCTACTCCAGCCCTGGGGACACTGAAGCTTTCTTT
>-|TRBJ2-3|TRBV27|-
CASSLWGVVTDTQYF
TGTGCCAGCAGTTTATGGGGGGTTGTGACAGATACGCAGTATTTT
>-|TRBJ2-1|TRBV15|-
CATSTGPYNEQFF
TGTGCCACCAGCACGGGACCCTACAATGAGCAGTTCTTC
>-|TRBJ2-1|TRBV7-3|-
CASSLPGAGNEQFF
TGTGCCAGCAGCCTCCCAGGGGCGGGGAATGAGCAGTTCTTC
>few|TRBJ2-5|TRBV5-6|TRBD2
CASTPEGSGVSETQYF
TGTGCCAGCACCCCCGAAGGTAGCGGGGTATCAGAGACCCAGTACTTC
>-|TRBJ2-1|TRBV20-1|TRBD2
CSVAGTSGDNEQFF
TGCAGTGTCGCAGGTACTAGCGGGGACAATGAGCAGTTCTTC
>few|TRBJ2-7|TRBV3-1|-
CASSQDPLAYEQYF
TGTGCCAGCAGCCAAGATCCACTAGCTTACGAGCAGTACTTC
>-|TRBJ1-5|TRBV20-1|-
CSVTQGVNQPQHF
TGCAGTGTCACACAGGGAGTCAATCAGCCCCAGCATTTT
>few|TRBJ2-1|TRBV24-1|-
CATSDLGNEQFF
TGTGCCACCAGTGATTTAGGGAATGAGCAGTTCTTC
>-|TRBJ2-3|TRBV6-5|TRBD2
CASSLIAGGPDTQYF
TGTGCCAGCAGTTTGATAGCGGGGGGGCCAGATACGCAGTATTTT
>few|TRBJ1-6|TRBV12-3/TRBV12-4|-
CASSSSQGWVNSPLHF
TGTGCCAGCAGTTCTTCACAGGGATGGGTCAATTCACCCCTCCACTTT
>few|TRBJ1-2|TRBV12-3/TRBV12-4|-
CASRSRTNYGYTF
TGTGCCAGCAGGTCGAGGACTAACTATGGCTACACCTTC
>few|TRBJ1-1|TRBV29-1|-
CSVYTRRLNTEAFF
TGCAGCGTCTATACTCGGAGGTTGAACACTGAAGCTTTCTTT